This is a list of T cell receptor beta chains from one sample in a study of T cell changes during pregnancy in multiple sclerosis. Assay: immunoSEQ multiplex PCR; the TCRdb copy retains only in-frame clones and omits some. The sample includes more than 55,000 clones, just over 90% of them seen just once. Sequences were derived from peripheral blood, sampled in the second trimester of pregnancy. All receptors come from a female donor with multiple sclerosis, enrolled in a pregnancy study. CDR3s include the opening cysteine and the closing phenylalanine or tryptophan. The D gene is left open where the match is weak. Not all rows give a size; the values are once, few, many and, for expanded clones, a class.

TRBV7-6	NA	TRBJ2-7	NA	CASSHQGNYEQYF	TGTGCCAGCAGCCACCAGGGGAATTACGAGCAGTACTTC
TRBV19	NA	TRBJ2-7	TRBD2	CASSTSSGSTYEQYF	TGTGCCAGTAGTACCTCTAGCGGAAGTACCTACGAGCAGTACTTC
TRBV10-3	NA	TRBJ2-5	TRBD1	CATSTVPGQVDPGGGTQYF	TGTGCCACCTCAACCGTACCGGGACAGGTTGACCCGGGTGGTGGGACCCAGTACTTC
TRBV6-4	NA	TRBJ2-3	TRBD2	CASSRLAGQVDTQYF	TGTGCCAGCTCCCGACTAGCGGGGCAAGTAGATACGCAGTATTTT
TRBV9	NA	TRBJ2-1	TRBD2	CASSEAGASYNEQFF	TGTGCCAGCAGCGAAGCGGGAGCGTCCTACAATGAGCAGTTCTTC
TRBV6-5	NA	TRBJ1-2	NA	CASSYSILAESYGYTF	TGTGCCAGCAGTTACTCGATACTTGCGGAGAGCTATGGCTACACCTTC
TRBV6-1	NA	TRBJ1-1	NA	CASSGQANTEAFF	TGTGCCAGCAGTGGGCAGGCGAACACTGAAGCTTTCTTT
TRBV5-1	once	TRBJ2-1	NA	CASSLTTRDTANEQFF	TGCGCCAGCAGCTTAACAACCCGGGACACGGCCAATGAGCAGTTCTTC
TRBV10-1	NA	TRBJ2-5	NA	CASSDRGKETQYF	TGCGCCAGCAGCGACAGAGGAAAAGAGACCCAGTACTTC
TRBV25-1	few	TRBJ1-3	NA	CASSDSSNTIYF	TGTGCCAGCAGTGATTCTTCAAACACCATATATTTT
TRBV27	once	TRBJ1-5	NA	CASSSQWSHQPQHF	TGTGCCAGCAGTTCTCAGTGGTCCCATCAGCCCCAGCATTTT
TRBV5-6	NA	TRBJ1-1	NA	CASSFGAGSEAFF	TGTGCCAGCAGCTTTGGGGCAGGTAGTGAAGCTTTCTTT
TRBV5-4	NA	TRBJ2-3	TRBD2	CASSFLSGGSTDTQYF	TGTGCCAGCAGCTTTTTATCGGGGGGGAGCACAGATACGCAGTATTTT
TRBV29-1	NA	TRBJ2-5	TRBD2	CSVGGLAGGVAETQYF	TGCAGCGTTGGAGGACTAGCGGGAGGTGTAGCAGAGACCCAGTACTTC
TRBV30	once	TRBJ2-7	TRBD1	CAWSERDRGWYEQYF	TGTGCCTGGAGTGAGCGGGACAGGGGGTGGTACGAGCAGTACTTC
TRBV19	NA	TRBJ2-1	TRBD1	CASSMATGAFYNEQFF	TGTGCCAGTAGTATGGCGACAGGGGCTTTTTACAATGAGCAGTTCTTC
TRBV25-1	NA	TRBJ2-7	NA	CASSEPGKYEQYF	TGTGCCAGCAGTGAGCCGGGGAAATACGAGCAGTACTTC
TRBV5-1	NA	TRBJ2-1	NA	CASSLDGVNSYNEQFF	TGCGCCAGCAGCTTGGACGGGGTCAACTCCTACAATGAGCAGTTCTTC
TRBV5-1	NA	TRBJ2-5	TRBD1	CASSSGGETQYF	TGCGCCAGCAGCTCAGGGGGTGAGACCCAGTACTTC
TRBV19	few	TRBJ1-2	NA	CASSAGGRGGDYGYTF	TGTGCCAGTAGTGCGGGAGGTAGGGGCGGCGACTATGGCTACACCTTC
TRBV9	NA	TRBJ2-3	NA	CASSVEAGRGSF	TGTGCCAGCAGCGTAGAGGCGGGGAGAGGTTCTTTT
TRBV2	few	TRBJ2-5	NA	CACRLLTDKTQYF	TGTGCCTGCAGGTTGTTAACCGACAAGACCCAGTACTTC